These 21 T cell receptor beta chains originate from one sample sequenced in a study of technical replicates of blood from a few donors. Profiling relied on immunoSEQ multiplex PCR, and the TCRdb table lists in-frame clones only, not all of them. The sample includes 80,000 or so clones, about 94% of them seen just once. The specimen sequenced was T cells isolated from PBMCs. These TCRs come from a human donor in good health.

The table lists this clone with a count of one. The V gene is TRBV4-1, the J gene TRBJ2-3; 8 bases match TRBD2. CDR3 length equals 15 residues. Germline CDR1 reads MGHRA; CDR2 reads YSYEKL. The J segment lost 3 bases and the V segment lost 4 bases, leaving 6 bases of the junction unmatched. CDR3 sequence (DNA): TGCGCCAGCAGCCGCGTTCAGCGGGAGACAGATACGCAGTATTTT. Translated, it gives CASSRVQRETDTQYF.

V gene TRBV27 combines with J gene TRBJ1-1, with 7 nucleotides matching TRBD1. CDR3 length: 12 amino acids. After removal of 8 bases from V and 8 bases from J, the junction contained 8 bases not matched to a gene. Germline assignment: CDR1 MNHEY and CDR2 SMNVEV (reference sequence). The CDR3 loop is CASGWDSQEAFF. The CDR3 nucleotides read TGTGCCAGCGGGTGGGACAGCCAAGAAGCTTTCTTT.

V usage is TRBV7-2 and J usage is TRBJ2-7; D is possibly TRBD1 (6 bases). Germline assignment: CDR1 SGHTA and CDR2 FQGNSA. There are 14 residues in the CDR3. V lost 1 base, J lost 5 bases, and 12 bases lay in between. Here the CDR3 DNA reads TGTGCCAGCAGCTTAGGGGGGCTTAATCACGAGCAGTACTTC. Translation gives CASSLGGLNHEQYF.

The chain is built from TRBV29-1 and TRBJ1-3; no definite D call. CDR1 is SQVTM and CDR2 is ANQGSEA in the germline V gene. The length of the CDR3 is 12 residues. Trimming cost V 4 bases and J 0 bases, with 4 bases left between them. CDR3 DNA: TGCAGCGTTGGAGGCTCTGGAAACACCATATATTTT. Its protein product is CSVGGSGNTIYF.

This clone occurred once. The rearrangement links TRBV13 to TRBJ1-4, with 7 bases identical to TRBD1. The V gene's germline CDR1 is PRHDT and CDR2 FYEKMQ (reference sequence). J gave up 3 bases and V 5 bases, and 9 bases lay outside the gene matches. This CDR3 region has 16 residues. The CDR3 DNA sequence: TGTGCCAGCAGCCGAGACAGGGTTGGGGCTAATGAAAAACTGTTTTTT. This codes for CASSRDRVGANEKLFF.

J is TRBJ2-6 and V is TRBV28; D ambiguous. The germline gives CDR1 MDHEN, CDR2 SYDVKM. With 3 bases removed from V and 0 bases from J, the gap between germline ends came to 6 bases. The CDR3 loop spans 15 amino acids. The CDR3, as DNA: TGTGCCAGCAGTTTTGTCCGCTCTGGGGCCAACGTCCTGACTTTC. Translating it yields CASSFVRSGANVLTF.

This chain joins TRBV5-1 and TRBJ2-1; a possible D gene is TRBD2 (5 bases). There are 14 residues in the CDR3. V lost 2 bases and J 4 bases, leaving 10 bases between the germline ends. Germline V gene data show CDR1 as SGHRS and CDR2 as YFSETQ. CDR3 region: CASSFLADYNEQFF. In DNA form, the CDR3 reads TGCGCCAGCAGCTTTCTAGCAGATTACAATGAGCAGTTCTTC.

This clone was observed once. The chain uses TRBV30 and TRBJ2-5; 10 bases line up with TRBD2. Losses at the gene ends were 1 base for V and 4 bases for J; bases not matched to a gene: 6. Germline CDR1 GTSNPN, CDR2 SVGIG (reference sequence). This CDR3 comprises 15 residues. Here the CDR3 DNA reads TGTGCCTGGAGTGGTGGGCTAGCGGGAGCAGAGACCCAGTACTTC. It encodes CAWSGGLAGAETQYF.

The rearrangement joins TRBV25-1 to TRBJ1-1; tentatively, D is TRBD1 (5 bases). There are 11 residues in the CDR3. Germline CDR1 reads MGHDK; CDR2 reads SYGVNS. The V end was cut by 6 bases, the J end by 7 bases, with 9 bases between. As DNA, the CDR3 is TGTGCCAGCAGGGACACTCTTGAAGCTTTCTTT. Translation: CASRDTLEAFF.

This chain links TRBV14 with TRBJ2-7; 12 positions match TRBD2. Per the germline V gene, CDR1 is SGHDN and CDR2 is FVKESK. V trimming: 4 bases; J trimming: 2 bases; junction bases outside the gene matches: 3. The CDR3 runs 15 residues. For the CDR3, the DNA is TGTGCCAGCAGCCTCCTAGCGGGAGGGCCCTACGAGCAGTACTTC. This sequence encodes CASSLLAGGPYEQYF.

J is TRBJ1-4 and V is TRBV6-4, with 9 bases fitting TRBD1. V trimming: 0 bases; J trimming: 10 bases; junction bases outside the gene matches: 6. The CDR3 length is 15 residues. CDR1 is MRHNA, CDR2 SNTAGT, per germline. CDR3 in amino acids: CASSDSGGQGGKLFF. The CDR3 DNA reads TGTGCCAGCAGTGACTCCGGGGGACAGGGCGGAAAACTGTTTTTT.

Concerning this clone itself: The junction departs from germline at one end; a sequencing error may be responsible. The chain carries TRBV7-2 and TRBJ2-3; 12 nucleotides match TRBD2. The germline gives CDR1 SGHTA, CDR2 FQGNSA. CDR3 length: 15 amino acids. Written as DNA, the CDR3 is TGTGCCAGCAGCCTAGCGGGAGGGCCTTCAGATACGCAGTATTTT. Amino acids: CASSLAGGPSDTQYF.

The count of this clone is one. V is TRBV30 and J is TRBJ2-5; TRBD2 might be the D (7 bases). CDR1 and CDR2 (germline): GTSNPN, SVGIG (reference sequence). V dropped 5 bases and J dropped 5 bases, with 15 bases sitting between them. The CDR3 is 13 amino acids. CDR3 sequence (DNA): TGTGCCTGGGCAAAAGAGGGGGGGGAGACCCAGTACTTC. As protein: CAWAKEGGETQYF.

The chain carries TRBV6-4 and TRBJ2-4; D remains ambiguous. The CDR3 sequence is 13 residues long. Germline V gene lookup returns CDR1 MRHNA and CDR2 SNTAGT. The V end was cut by 4 bases, the J end by 7 bases, with 11 bases between. CDR3 loop: CASSALPGNIQYF. The CDR3 DNA reads as TGTGCCAGCAGTGCCCTCCCGGGTAACATTCAGTACTTC.

The J gene is TRBJ2-7, the V gene TRBV5-4, with TRBD1 matching 9 bases. V trimming: 7 bases; J trimming: 5 bases; junction bases outside the gene matches: 7. CDR3 size: 13 residues. CDR1 is SGHNT, CDR2 YYREEE, per germline (reference sequence). The CDR3 DNA is TGTGCCAGCTATGGGGACAGGGTAAACGAGCAGTACTTC. This codes for CASYGDRVNEQYF.

V is TRBV9 and J is TRBJ2-5; the D is unclear. Trimming took off 3 bases at V and 5 bases at J, with 11 bases between the two ends. The length of the CDR3 is 13 residues. Germline lookup yields CDR1 SGDLS and CDR2 YYNGEE. For the CDR3, the DNA is TGTGCCAGCAGCGCAGAGGCCTGGGAGACCCAGTACTTC. Protein: CASSAEAWETQYF.

The chain joins TRBV6-5 to TRBJ2-1; 7 bases match TRBD2. Germline trimming cut 0 bases from V and 5 bases from J; bases unmatched to any gene: 7. This CDR3 is 16 amino acids long. Looked up from germline, CDR1 is MNHEY and CDR2 is SVGAGI. The CDR3 bases are TGTGCCAGCAGTTACTCGGGGGAGGGCCTGAACAATGAGCAGTTCTTC. Protein sequence: CASSYSGEGLNNEQFF.

The J gene is TRBJ1-5, the V gene TRBV6-1; weak D call: TRBD1 (6 bases). The CDR3 contains 15 residues. Looked up from germline, CDR1 is MNHNS and CDR2 is SASEGT. The V and J ends lost 4 bases and 6 bases respectively, with 16 bases between them. CDR3 region: CASSAYYRAVQPQHF. CDR3 bases: TGTGCCAGCAGTGCATACTACAGGGCGGTTCAGCCCCAGCATTTT.

The rearrangement joins TRBV7-6 to TRBJ2-3; TRBD1 aligns across 10 bases. CDR3 size: 14 residues. Germline V CDR1 and CDR2: SGHVS, FNYEAQ. J gave up 6 bases and V 5 bases, and 5 bases lay outside the gene matches. CDR3 sequence: CASSLGQGGDTQYF. The CDR3 coding sequence is TGTGCCAGCAGCCTAGGACAGGGGGGGGATACGCAGTATTTT. Supplemented by reference TRBV7-6 and TRBJ2-3, the full variable domain reads GAGVSQSPRYKVTKRGQDVALRCDPISGHVSLYWYRQALGQGPEFLTYFNYEAQQDKSGLPNDRFSAERPEGSISTLTIQRTEQRDSAMYRCASSLGQGGDTQYFGPGTRLTVL.

The rearrangement uses TRBV18 and TRBJ1-1; D remains unclear. This CDR3 spans 14 amino acids. Trimming shortened V by 2 bases and J by 1 base, and 8 bases separated the two germline ends. CDR1 and CDR2 (germline): KGHSH, LQKENI. The CDR3 nucleotides read TGTGCCAGCTCACCAGCCCGGGGGAACACTGAAGCTTTCTTT. This sequence encodes CASSPARGNTEAFF.

The chain couples TRBV4-1 to TRBJ1-5; D gene unclear. The CDR3 is 16 residues long. Trimming stripped 1 base from V and 0 bases from J, with 10 bases between. Germline CDR1 and CDR2: MGHRA and YSYEKL. The chain's CDR3 is CASSQVSQISNQPQHF. For the CDR3, the DNA is TGCGCCAGCAGCCAAGTATCACAAATTAGCAATCAGCCCCAGCATTTT.